Sequencing of this T cell receptor beta chain was carried out in a study of blood T cell repertoires in COVID-19. Sequenced by immunoSEQ multiplex PCR; TCRdb stores in-frame clones only, minus some. The data show 180,000 or so clones, with 80% to 85% seen just once and 10% to 15% held by the top ten. The CDR3 runs 15 residues. Germline V CDR1 and CDR2: MDHEN, SYDVKM. V shed 7 bases, J shed 3 bases, and the junction held 8 bases outside the gene matches. The material sequenced was PBMCs or T cells enriched from blood (not recorded which). The chain is built from TRBV28 and TRBJ1-2; 10 nucleotides align to TRBD1. This clonotype originated in a woman aged 55-70 years who had recovered from COVID-19. In nucleotides, the CDR3 is TGTGCCAGCAACCCGGGACAGGGGTATGACTATGGCTACACCTTC. Translation: CASNPGQGYDYGYTF.